Shown below are 5 T cell receptor beta chains from a single sample sequenced in a study of blood T cell repertoires in COVID-19. TCRdb's table, derived via immunoSEQ multiplex PCR, lists solely in-frame clones and lacks some. Of about 380,000 clones in the sample, around nine tenths are singletons; the top ten hold more than 1%. The sequencing sample was made of PBMCs or T cells enriched from blood (not recorded which). The receptors stem from a woman in her late teens or twenties who had recovered from COVID-19.

This clone came up once. The rearrangement joins TRBV9 to TRBJ2-5; D call uncertain. The CDR3 loop spans 14 amino acids. Trimming stripped 0 bases from V and 0 bases from J, with 6 bases between. The germline V gene has CDR1 SGDLS and CDR2 YYNGEE. The CDR3 bases are TGTGCCAGCAGCGTAGAACAGTACCAAGAGACCCAGTACTTC. Translating it yields CASSVEQYQETQYF.

This chain uses TRBV7-6 with TRBJ2-1; 8 positions agree with TRBD1. Germline loops: CDR1 SGHVS, CDR2 FNYEAQ. The CDR3 covers 16 residues. With 5 bases clipped from V and 7 bases from J, the junction kept 13 bases outside the gene matches. DNA of the CDR3: TGTGCCAGCAGCCAACTAAAAGGGACAGGAGATAATGAGCAGTTCTTC. Residues: CASSQLKGTGDNEQFF.

The rearrangement links TRBV7-9 to TRBJ2-2; D might be TRBD1 (5 bases). The CDR3 totals 15 residues. In germline, CDR1 is SEHNR, CDR2 FQNEAQ (reference sequence). Trimming removed 1 base at V and 0 bases at J, with 6 bases between. The CDR3 region is CASSLGQPNTGELFF. CDR3 coding DNA: TGTGCCAGCAGCTTAGGACAGCCGAACACCGGGGAGCTGTTTTTT.

The chain carries TRBV30 and TRBJ1-1; 7 nucleotides agree with TRBD1. CDR1 is GTSNPN and CDR2 is SVGIG in the germline V gene (reference sequence). After removal of 0 bases from V and 4 bases from J, the junction contained 2 bases not matched to a gene. CDR3 size: 13 residues. In DNA, the CDR3 is TGTGCCTGGAGTGTAGACAGGGCCACTGAAGCTTTCTTT. It encodes CAWSVDRATEAFF.

The rearrangement joins TRBV2 to TRBJ2-7; no firm D call. Trimming removed 5 bases from V and 0 bases from J, with 11 bases in between. Germline CDR1 reads SNHLY; CDR2 reads FYNNEI. The length of the CDR3 is 14 residues. CDR3 region: CASSNTYYSYEQYF. Here the CDR3 DNA reads TGTGCCAGCAGTAACACGTATTACTCCTACGAGCAGTACTTC.